These T cell receptor beta chains were read from a single sample in a study of tumor-infiltrating lymphocytes in primary liver carcinoma. TCRdb reprocessed the multiplex PCR reads via MiXCR and lists one record per CDR3 protein. In the table there are roughly 120,000 distinct CDR3 sequences, 60% to 80% of which are singletons. The sequencing sample was made of liver tumor tissue from sampling region 3. Receptors originate from a woman aged 60-70 years with primary liver carcinoma and hepatitis B virus infection. The CDR3 runs from the conserved cysteine through the conserved F or W. Each record gives: J gene, clone size, D gene, V gene, CDR3 protein, CDR3 DNA. D genes are given only for firm matches. Size tells how often a clone was seen (once, few, many) or the class of an expanded clone, and some rows leave it out.

J gene: TRBJ2-1
clone size: few
D gene: TRBD2
V gene: TRBV7-9
CDR3 protein: CASSLALAGAYNEQFF
CDR3 DNA: TGTGCCAGCAGCTTAGCCCTAGCGGGAGCTTACAATGAGCAGTTCTTC

J gene: TRBJ2-3
clone size: many
D gene: TRBD2
V gene: TRBV4-2
CDR3 protein: CASSPGLAPDTQYF
CDR3 DNA: TGTGCCAGCAGCCCGGGACTAGCGCCAGATACGCAGTATTTT

J gene: TRBJ2-2
clone size: .
D gene: .
V gene: TRBV4-1
CDR3 protein: CASSQDQAANTWELFF
CDR3 DNA: TGCGCCAGCAGCCAAGATCAGGCGGCGAACACCTGGGAGTTGTTTTTT

J gene: TRBJ1-3
clone size: many
D gene: .
V gene: TRBV29-1
CDR3 protein: CSVDAGRSGNTIYF
CDR3 DNA: TGCAGCGTTGACGCAGGGCGCTCTGGAAACACCATATATTTT

J gene: TRBJ2-5
clone size: .
D gene: .
V gene: TRBV5-1
CDR3 protein: CASSPMGHQETQYF
CDR3 DNA: TGCGCCAGCAGTCCGATGGGGCACCAAGAGACCCAGTACTTC

J gene: TRBJ2-3
clone size: medium-sized
D gene: .
V gene: TRBV11-3
CDR3 protein: CASSLADTQYF
CDR3 DNA: TGTGCCAGCAGCTTAGCGGATACGCAGTATTTT

J gene: TRBJ1-1
clone size: .
D gene: .
V gene: TRBV11-3
CDR3 protein: CASSLTPNTESFF
CDR3 DNA: TGTGCCAGCAGTTTAACCCCGAACACTGAATCTTTCTTT

J gene: TRBJ2-7
clone size: .
D gene: .
V gene: TRBV19
CDR3 protein: CASSRENSYEQYF
CDR3 DNA: TGTGCCAGTAGTCGCGAAAACTCCTACGAGCAGTACTTC

J gene: TRBJ2-7
clone size: .
D gene: .
V gene: TRBV11-2
CDR3 protein: CVSSLDWVSLVGPYKQYF
CDR3 DNA: TGTGTCAGCAGCTTAGATTGGGTCAGTCTAGTGGGTCCCTACAAGCAGTACTTC

J gene: TRBJ1-2
clone size: .
D gene: .
V gene: TRBV29-1
CDR3 protein: CSVEERDYGYTF
CDR3 DNA: TGCAGCGTCGAGGAGAGGGACTATGGCTACACCTTC

J gene: TRBJ2-1
clone size: .
D gene: .
V gene: TRBV11-3
CDR3 protein: CDSSSGPRSFSYNEQFF
CDR3 DNA: TGTGACAGCAGCTCAGGTCCCAGGAGTTTTTCCTACAATGAGCAGTTCTTC

J gene: TRBJ2-5
clone size: .
D gene: .
V gene: TRBV11-2
CDR3 protein: CASSFGPQEAQYF
CDR3 DNA: TGTGCCAGCAGCTTCGGACCGCAGGAGGCCCAGTACTTC

J gene: TRBJ1-6
clone size: few
D gene: TRBD1
V gene: TRBV28
CDR3 protein: CASSFTGTGVNSPLHF
CDR3 DNA: TGTGCCAGCAGTTTTACCGGGACAGGGGTTAATTCACCCCTCCACTTT

J gene: TRBJ2-5
clone size: many
D gene: .
V gene: TRBV7-8
CDR3 protein: CASSLVQGWQETQYF
CDR3 DNA: TGTGCCAGCAGCTTAGTGCAGGGTTGGCAAGAGACCCAGTACTTC

J gene: TRBJ1-1
clone size: .
D gene: .
V gene: TRBV11-2
CDR3 protein: CASSLVGLWANTEAFF
CDR3 DNA: TGTGCCAGCAGCCTAGTGGGACTCTGGGCAAACACTGAAGCTTTCTTT

J gene: TRBJ2-7
clone size: .
D gene: .
V gene: TRBV7-9
CDR3 protein: CASSLRGGRTGLNYDQYF
CDR3 DNA: TGTGCCAGCAGCTTAAGGGGGGGCCGGACCGGACTAAACTACGACCAGTACTTC

J gene: TRBJ2-7
clone size: .
D gene: TRBD1
V gene: TRBV11-3
CDR3 protein: CSSSPGSGGNYEQYF
CDR3 DNA: TGCTCCAGCAGCCCCGGGTCAGGGGGCAACTACGAGCAGTACTTC

J gene: TRBJ2-5
clone size: few
D gene: TRBD2
V gene: TRBV20-1
CDR3 protein: CSARDGTSPGETQYF
CDR3 DNA: TGCAGTGCTAGAGATGGGACTAGCCCCGGGGAGACCCAGTACTTC

J gene: TRBJ2-7
clone size: .
D gene: .
V gene: TRBV28
CDR3 protein: CASSPPGGLREHYF
CDR3 DNA: TGTGCCAGCAGCCCCCCAGGGGGGTTGAGAGAGCACTACTTC

J gene: TRBJ2-7
clone size: .
D gene: .
V gene: TRBV11-1
CDR3 protein: CASSYSRCSYEQCF
CDR3 DNA: TGTGCCAGCAGCTATTCAAGATGCTCCTACGAGCAGTGCTTC

J gene: TRBJ2-5
clone size: medium-sized
D gene: TRBD2
V gene: TRBV11-2
CDR3 protein: CASSPGLGETQYF
CDR3 DNA: TGTGCCAGCAGCCCAGGACTAGGAGAGACCCAGTACTTC

J gene: TRBJ2-7
clone size: many
D gene: TRBD2
V gene: TRBV6-2/TRBV6-3
CDR3 protein: CASTRTSGTYEQYF
CDR3 DNA: TGTGCCAGCACCAGGACTAGCGGGACCTACGAGCAGTACTTC

J gene: TRBJ1-3
clone size: many
D gene: .
V gene: TRBV6-5
CDR3 protein: CASSLTIGGRISGNTIYF
CDR3 DNA: TGTGCCAGCAGCCTTACCATAGGGGGGCGGATCTCTGGAAACACCATATATTTT

J gene: TRBJ2-5
clone size: .
D gene: .
V gene: TRBV28
CDR3 protein: CTSSLPGAVKTQYF
CDR3 DNA: TGTACCAGCAGTTTACCAGGGGCGGTGAAGACCCAGTACTTC

J gene: TRBJ2-2
clone size: many
D gene: .
V gene: TRBV6-5
CDR3 protein: CASSQNTGELFF
CDR3 DNA: TGTGCCAGCAGTCAAAACACCGGGGAGCTGTTTTTT

J gene: TRBJ2-7
clone size: many
D gene: TRBD2
V gene: TRBV5-4
CDR3 protein: CASSFGGTNYEQYF
CDR3 DNA: TGTGCCAGCAGCTTTGGCGGGACTAACTACGAGCAGTACTTC

J gene: TRBJ1-1
clone size: many
D gene: TRBD1
V gene: TRBV6-6
CDR3 protein: CASSTGGTTEAFF
CDR3 DNA: TGTGCCAGCAGCACAGGGGGGACTACTGAAGCTTTCTTT